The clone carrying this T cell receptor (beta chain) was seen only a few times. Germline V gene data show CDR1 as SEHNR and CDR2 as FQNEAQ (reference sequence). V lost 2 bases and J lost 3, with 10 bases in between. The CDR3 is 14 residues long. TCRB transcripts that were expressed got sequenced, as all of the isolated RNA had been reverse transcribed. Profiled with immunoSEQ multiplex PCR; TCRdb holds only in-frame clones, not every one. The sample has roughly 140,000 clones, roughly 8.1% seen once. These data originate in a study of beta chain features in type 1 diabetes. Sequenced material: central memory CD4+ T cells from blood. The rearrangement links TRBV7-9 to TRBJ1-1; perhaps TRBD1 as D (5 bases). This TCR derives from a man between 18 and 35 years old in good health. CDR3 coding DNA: TGTGCCAGCAGCTTACTATGGGGGGACACTGAAGCTTTCTTT. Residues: CASSLLWGDTEAFF.